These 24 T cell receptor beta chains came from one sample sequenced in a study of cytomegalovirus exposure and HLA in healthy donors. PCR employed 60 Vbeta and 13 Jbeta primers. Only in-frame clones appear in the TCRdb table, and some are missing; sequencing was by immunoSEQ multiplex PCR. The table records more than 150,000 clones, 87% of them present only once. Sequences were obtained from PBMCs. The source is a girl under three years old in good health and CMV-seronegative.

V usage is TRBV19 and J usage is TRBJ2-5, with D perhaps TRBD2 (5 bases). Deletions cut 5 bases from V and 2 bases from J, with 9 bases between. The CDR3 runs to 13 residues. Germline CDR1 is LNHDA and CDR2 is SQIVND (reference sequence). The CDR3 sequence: CASSPGLQETQYF. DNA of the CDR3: TGTGCCAGTAGTCCCGGACTGCAAGAGACCCAGTACTTC.

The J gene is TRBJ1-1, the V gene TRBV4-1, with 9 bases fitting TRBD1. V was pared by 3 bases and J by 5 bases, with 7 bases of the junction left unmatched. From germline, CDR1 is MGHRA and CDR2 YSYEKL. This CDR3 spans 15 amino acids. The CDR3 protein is CASSQAGQGSTEAFF. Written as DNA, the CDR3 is TGCGCCAGCAGCCAGGCTGGACAGGGGTCAACTGAAGCTTTCTTT.

The CDR3 nucleotides are TGCGCCAGCGGAAGACAGGACCTTCGGGAGACCCAGTACTTC. This translates into CASGRQDLRETQYF. The J gene is TRBJ2-5, the V gene TRBV10-2; D perhaps matches TRBD1 (6 bases). This CDR3 comprises 14 residues. The germline V gene has CDR1 WSHSY and CDR2 SAAADI. V was shortened by 8 bases and J by 5 bases, with 18 bases between the two germline ends.

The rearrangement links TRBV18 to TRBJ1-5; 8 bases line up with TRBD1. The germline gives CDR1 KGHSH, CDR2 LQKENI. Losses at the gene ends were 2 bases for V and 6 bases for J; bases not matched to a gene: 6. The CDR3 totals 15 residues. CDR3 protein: CASSPGTGGGQPQHF. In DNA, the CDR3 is TGTGCCAGCTCACCAGGGACAGGAGGGGGTCAGCCCCAGCATTTT.

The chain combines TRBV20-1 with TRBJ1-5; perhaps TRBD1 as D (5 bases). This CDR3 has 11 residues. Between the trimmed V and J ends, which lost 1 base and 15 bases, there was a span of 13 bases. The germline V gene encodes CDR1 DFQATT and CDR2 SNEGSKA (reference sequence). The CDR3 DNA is TGCAGTGCTAGAGGAAGGGGCGCGACGCATTTT. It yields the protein CSARGRGATHF.

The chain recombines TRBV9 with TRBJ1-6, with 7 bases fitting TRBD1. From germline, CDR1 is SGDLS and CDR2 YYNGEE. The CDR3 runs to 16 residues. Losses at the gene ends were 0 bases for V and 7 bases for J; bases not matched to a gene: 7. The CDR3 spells CASSVGTTRGNSPLHF. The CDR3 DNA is TGTGCCAGCAGCGTAGGAACGACCAGGGGGAATTCACCCCTCCACTTT.

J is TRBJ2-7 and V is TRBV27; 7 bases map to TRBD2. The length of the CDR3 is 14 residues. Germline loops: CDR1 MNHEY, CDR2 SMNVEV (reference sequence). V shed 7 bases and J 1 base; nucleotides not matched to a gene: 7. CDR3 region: CASMSGGGSYEQYF. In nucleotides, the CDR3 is TGTGCCAGCATGTCTGGGGGGGGGTCCTACGAGCAGTACTTC.

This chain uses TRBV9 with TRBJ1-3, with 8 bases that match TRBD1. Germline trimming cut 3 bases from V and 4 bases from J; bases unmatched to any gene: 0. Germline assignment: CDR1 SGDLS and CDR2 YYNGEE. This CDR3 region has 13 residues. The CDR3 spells CASSGDRGNTIYF. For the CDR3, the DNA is TGTGCCAGCAGCGGGGACAGGGGAAACACCATATATTTT.

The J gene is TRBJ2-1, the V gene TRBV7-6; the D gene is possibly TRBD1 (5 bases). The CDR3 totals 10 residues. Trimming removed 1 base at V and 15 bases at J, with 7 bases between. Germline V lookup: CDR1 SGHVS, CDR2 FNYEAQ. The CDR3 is CASSLGGGFF. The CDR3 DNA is TGTGCCAGCAGCTTAGGGGGCGGGTTCTTC.

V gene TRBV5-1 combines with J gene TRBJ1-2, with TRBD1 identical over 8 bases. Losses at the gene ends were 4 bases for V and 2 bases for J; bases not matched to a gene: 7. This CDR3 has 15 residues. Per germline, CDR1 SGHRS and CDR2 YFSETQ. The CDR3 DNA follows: TGCGCCAGCAGCCTATTCCGGGACAGGAACTATGGCTACACCTTC. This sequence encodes CASSLFRDRNYGYTF.

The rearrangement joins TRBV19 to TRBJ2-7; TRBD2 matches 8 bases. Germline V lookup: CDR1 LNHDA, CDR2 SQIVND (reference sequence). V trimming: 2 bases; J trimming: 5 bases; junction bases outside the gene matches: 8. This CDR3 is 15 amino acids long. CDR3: CASSIRAGELHEQYF. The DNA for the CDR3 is TGTGCCAGTAGTATAAGAGCGGGAGAACTCCACGAGCAGTACTTC.

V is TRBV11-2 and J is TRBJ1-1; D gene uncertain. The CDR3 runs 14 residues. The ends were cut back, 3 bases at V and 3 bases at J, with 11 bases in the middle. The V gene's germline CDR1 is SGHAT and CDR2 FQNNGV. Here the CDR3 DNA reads TGTGCCAGCAGCTTCCGGTTGGTGGACACTGAAGCTTTCTTT. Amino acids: CASSFRLVDTEAFF. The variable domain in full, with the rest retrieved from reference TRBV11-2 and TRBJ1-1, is EAGVAQSPRYKIIEKRQSVAFWCNPISGHATLYWYQQILGQGPKLLIQFQNNGVVDDSQLPKDRFSAERLKGVDSTLKIQPAKLEDSAVYLCASSFRLVDTEAFFGQGTRLTVV.

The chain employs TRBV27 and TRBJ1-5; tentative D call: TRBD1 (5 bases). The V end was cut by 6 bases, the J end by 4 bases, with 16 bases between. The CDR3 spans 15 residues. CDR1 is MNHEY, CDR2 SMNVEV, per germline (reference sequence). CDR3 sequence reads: CASRSRQTSNQPQHF. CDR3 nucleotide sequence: TGTGCCAGCAGATCAAGACAGACTTCTAATCAGCCCCAGCATTTT.

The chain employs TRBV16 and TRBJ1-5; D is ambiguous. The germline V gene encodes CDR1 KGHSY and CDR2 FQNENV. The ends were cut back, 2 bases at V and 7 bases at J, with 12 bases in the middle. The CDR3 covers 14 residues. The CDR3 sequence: CASSQNPIEQPQHF. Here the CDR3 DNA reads TGTGCCAGCAGCCAAAATCCCATAGAGCAGCCCCAGCATTTT.

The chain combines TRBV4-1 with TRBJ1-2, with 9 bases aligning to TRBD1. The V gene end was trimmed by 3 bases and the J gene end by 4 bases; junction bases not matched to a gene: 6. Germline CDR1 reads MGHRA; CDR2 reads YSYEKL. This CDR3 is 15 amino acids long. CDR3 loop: CASSQTGQGPYGYTF. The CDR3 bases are TGCGCCAGCAGCCAGACCGGACAGGGGCCCTATGGCTACACCTTC.

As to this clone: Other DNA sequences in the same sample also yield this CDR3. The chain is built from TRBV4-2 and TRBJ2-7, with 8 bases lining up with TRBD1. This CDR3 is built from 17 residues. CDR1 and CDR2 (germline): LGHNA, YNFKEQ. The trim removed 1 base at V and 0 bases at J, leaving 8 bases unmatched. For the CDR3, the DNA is TGTGCCAGCAGCCAAGTCTCTGGACAGGGTAGCTCCTACGAGCAGTACTTC. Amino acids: CASSQVSGQGSSYEQYF.

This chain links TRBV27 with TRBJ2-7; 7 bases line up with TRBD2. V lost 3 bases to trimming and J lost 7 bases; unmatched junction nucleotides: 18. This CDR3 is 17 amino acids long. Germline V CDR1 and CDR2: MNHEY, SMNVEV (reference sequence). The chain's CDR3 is CASSLLGFGGGRNEQYF. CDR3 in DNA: TGTGCCAGCAGTTTGCTTGGTTTTGGGGGGGGGAGAAATGAGCAGTACTTC.

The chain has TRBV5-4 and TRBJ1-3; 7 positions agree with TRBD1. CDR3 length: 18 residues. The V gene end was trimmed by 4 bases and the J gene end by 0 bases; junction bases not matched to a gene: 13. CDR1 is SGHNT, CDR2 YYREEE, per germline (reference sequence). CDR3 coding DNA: TGTGCCAGCAGCAGGGGGCCCCTCTCGGCGAGCTCTGGAAACACCATATATTTT. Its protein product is CASSRGPLSASSGNTIYF.

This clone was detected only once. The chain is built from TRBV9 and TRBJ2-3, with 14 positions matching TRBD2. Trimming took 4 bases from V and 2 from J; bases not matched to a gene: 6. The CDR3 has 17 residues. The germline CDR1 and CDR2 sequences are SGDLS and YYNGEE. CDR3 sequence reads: CASSRKGLAGATDTQYF. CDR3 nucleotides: TGTGCCAGCAGCAGAAAGGGACTAGCGGGGGCCACAGATACGCAGTATTTT.

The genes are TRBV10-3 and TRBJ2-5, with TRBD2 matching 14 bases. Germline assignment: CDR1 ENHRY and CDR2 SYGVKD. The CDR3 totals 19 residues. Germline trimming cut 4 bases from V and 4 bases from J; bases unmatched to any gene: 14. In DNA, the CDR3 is TGTGCCATCAGTGTCAGCTTTCTTGGGACTAGCGGGAGCGTAGAGACCCAGTACTTC. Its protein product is CAISVSFLGTSGSVETQYF.

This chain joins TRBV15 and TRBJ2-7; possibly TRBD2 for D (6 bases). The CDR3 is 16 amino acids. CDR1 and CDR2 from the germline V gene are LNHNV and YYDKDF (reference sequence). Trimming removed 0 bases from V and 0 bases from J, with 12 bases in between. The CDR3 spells CATSRDSRTNSYEQYF. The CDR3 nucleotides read TGTGCCACCAGCAGAGATTCGAGGACTAACTCCTACGAGCAGTACTTC.

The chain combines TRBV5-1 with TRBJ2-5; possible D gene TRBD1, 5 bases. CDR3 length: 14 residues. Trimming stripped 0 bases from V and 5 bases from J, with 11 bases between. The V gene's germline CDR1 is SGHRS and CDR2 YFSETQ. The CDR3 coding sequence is TGCGCCAGCAGCTTGGATAGGGGCAGGGAGACCCAGTACTTC. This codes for CASSLDRGRETQYF.

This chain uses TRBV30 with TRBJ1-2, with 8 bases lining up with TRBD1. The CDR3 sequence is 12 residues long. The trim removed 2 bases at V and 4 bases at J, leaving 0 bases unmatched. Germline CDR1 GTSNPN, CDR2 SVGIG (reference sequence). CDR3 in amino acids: CAWSTGGYGYTF. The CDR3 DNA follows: TGTGCCTGGAGTACAGGGGGCTATGGCTACACCTTC.

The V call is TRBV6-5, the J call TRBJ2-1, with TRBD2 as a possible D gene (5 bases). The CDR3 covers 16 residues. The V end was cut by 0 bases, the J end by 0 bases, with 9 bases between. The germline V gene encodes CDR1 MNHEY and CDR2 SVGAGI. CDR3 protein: CASSYSLAGSYNEQFF. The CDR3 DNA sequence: TGTGCCAGCAGTTACTCGCTAGCCGGCTCCTACAATGAGCAGTTCTTC.